The entry that follows covers one TCR beta chain sequence. This specimen belongs to a study of control samples from healthy donors and cancer patients. Produced via immunoSEQ multiplex PCR; TCRdb's table is partial and in-frame only. The sample consists of tens of thousands of clones, 94% of them appearing once. This CDR3 has 16 amino acids. Per the germline V gene, CDR1 is MNHEY and CDR2 is SVGAGI. V trimming: 2 bases; J trimming: 4 bases; junction bases outside the gene matches: 10. Input material: blood. The gene calls are TRBV6-5 and TRBJ2-5; 7 bases match TRBD2. This clonotype originated in a man aged 30 to 45 in good health. This chain's CDR3 is CASSYSLTSEAETQYF. CDR3 nucleotide sequence: TGTGCCAGCAGTTACAGCTTAACTAGCGAGGCAGAGACCCAGTACTTC.